These 17 T cell receptor beta chains came from one sample sequenced in a study of T cells in women clearing cervical HPV infection. The repertoire was sequenced with immunoSEQ multiplex PCR; TCRdb's copy has only in-frame clones and lacks some. The sample spans 20,000 to 25,000 clones; the ten largest clones claim over 7.5%. The sample taken for sequencing was blood buffy coat. The receptor set was obtained from a woman aged 18 to 75 with a cervical HPV16 infection that either progressed to CIN3+ or cleared (not recorded which).

About this clone: The CDR3 end is not reached by the read, which stops 3 residues before it; the germline J gene fills it in. The J gene is TRBJ2-5, the V gene TRBV7-2; 8 bases fit TRBD2. Germline V gives CDR1 SGHTA, CDR2 FQGNSA. The CDR3 consists of 13 residues. V lost 4 bases to trimming and J lost 7 bases; unmatched junction nucleotides: 5. The CDR3 is CASSSPGGGTQYF. The DNA read from the CDR3 is TGTGCCAGCAGCTCTCCGGGAGGGGGGACC. Variable domain in full (rest from reference TRBV7-2 and TRBJ2-5): GAGVSQSPSNKVTEKGKDVELRCDPISGHTALYWYRQSLGQGLEFLIYFQGNSAPDKSGLPSDRFSAERTGGSVSTLTIQRTQQEDSAVYLCASSSPGGGTQYFGPGTRLLVL.

About this clone: The read ends 3 residues early relative to the CDR3; the germline J gene fills the gap. The chain links TRBV29-1 to TRBJ1-1, with a possible D match to TRBD1 (6 bases). Trimming pared 5 bases from V and 2 bases from J, leaving 12 bases between. Germline assignment: CDR1 SQVTM and CDR2 ANQGSEA. This CDR3 contains 13 residues. The CDR3: CSVSGALNTEAFF. CDR3 bases read: TGCAGCGTTTCAGGGGCCCTAAACACTGAA.

Comments on this clone: The sequence runs out 3 residues before the end of the CDR3; the remainder is reconstructed from the germline J gene. This chain connects TRBV10-3 to TRBJ1-4; D remains unclear. The germline V gene has CDR1 ENHRY and CDR2 SYGVKD. Deletions cut 3 bases from V and 8 bases from J, with 13 bases between. CDR3 length: 14 residues. This CDR3 is CAISDGTDGEKLFF. CDR3 bases read: TGTGCCATCAGTGACGGAACCGACGGGGAAAAA.

Concerning this clone itself: The CDR3 extends 3 residues past the end of the read, so its final part is completed from the germline J gene. The V and J genes are TRBV7-8 and TRBJ1-4, with D tentatively TRBD1 (6 bases). The germline V gene encodes CDR1 SGHVS and CDR2 FQNEAQ. The CDR3 is made up of 13 amino acids. The CDR3 reads CASSLYAQGKLFF. The sequenced CDR3 bases are TGTGCCAGCAGCTTATATGCCCAGGGGAAA.

For this clone: With the read ending 3 residues before the CDR3 end, the germline J gene is used to fill in that end. This rearrangement joins TRBV19 to TRBJ2-7; maybe TRBD1 (6 bases). CDR3 size: 13 residues. Trimming took off 6 bases at V and 6 bases at J, with 15 bases between the two ends. CDR1 is LNHDA and CDR2 is SQIVND in the germline V gene (reference sequence). Here the CDR3 reads CASRPTGYGEQYF. CDR3 bases read: TGTGCCAGTAGACCAACAGGGTATGGCGAG.

Notes on this clone: The sequence runs out 3 residues before the end of the CDR3; the remainder is reconstructed from the germline J gene. V and J are TRBV18 and TRBJ2-3; 14 nucleotides align to TRBD2. Per germline, CDR1 KGHSH and CDR2 LQKENI. CDR3 length: 18 residues. The ends lost 4 bases at V and 2 bases at J; junction bases unmatched: 8. CDR3 in amino acids: CASSLRTSGRTITDTQYF. The part of the CDR3 DNA that was read is TGTGCCAGCTCACTCCGGACTAGCGGGAGGACCATCACAGATACG.

Details on this clone: The CDR3 end falls 3 residues outside the read, so it is completed with the germline J gene. The gene calls are TRBV5-1 and TRBJ2-2, with D tentatively TRBD1 (5 bases). This CDR3 comprises 16 residues. The ends were cut back, 0 bases at V and 4 bases at J, with 13 bases in the middle. The germline V gene has CDR1 SGHRS and CDR2 YFSETQ. The DNA read from the CDR3 is TGCGCCAGCAGCTTGGCCCCAGGGTCGGGCACCGGGGAG. This codes for CASSLAPGSGTGE. The full CDR3 is CASSLAPGSGTGELFF.

Remarks on this clone: The read is 3 residues too short to cover the CDR3 end, so that end is filled in from the germline J gene. The genes are TRBV7-9 and TRBJ1-1; D is unresolved. Trimming took off 3 bases at V and 3 bases at J, with 8 bases between the two ends. From germline, CDR1 is SEHNR and CDR2 FQNEAQ (reference sequence). The length of the CDR3 is 13 residues. CDR3 sequence reads: CASSFGDYTEAFF. The part of the CDR3 DNA that was read is TGTGCCAGCAGCTTCGGGGATTACACTGAA.

As for this clone: The CDR3 end is not reached by the read, which stops 3 residues before it; the germline J gene fills it in. This chain uses TRBV7-9 with TRBJ1-2; no clear D gene. The CDR3 is 13 amino acids. Germline V gene data show CDR1 as SEHNR and CDR2 as FQNEAQ (reference sequence). The ends were cut back, 0 bases at V and 5 bases at J, with 7 bases in the middle. Partial CDR3 DNA: TGTGCCAGCAGCTTAGCACAGATGTATGGC. Its protein is CASSLAQMYG. The full CDR3 protein is CASSLAQMYGYTF.

Note on this clone: The read halts 3 residues ahead of the CDR3 end, with the missing end drawn from the germline J gene. The rearrangement links TRBV7-2 to TRBJ1-3; D uncertain. Between the trimmed V and J ends, which lost 8 bases and 0 bases, there was a span of 14 bases. The germline gives CDR1 SGHTA, CDR2 FQGNSA. This CDR3 is 15 amino acids long. This chain's CDR3 is CASGLVLGSGNTIYF. Partial CDR3 DNA: TGTGCCAGCGGACTGGTTTTAGGCTCTGGAAACACC. Looking up the rest from reference TRBV7-2 and TRBJ1-3 gives the full variable domain: GAGVSQSPSNKVTEKGKDVELRCDPISGHTALYWYRQSLGQGLEFLIYFQGNSAPDKSGLPSDRFSAERTGGSVSTLTIQRTQQEDSAVYLCASGLVLGSGNTIYFGEGSWLTVV.

In the case of this clone: The read is 3 residues too short to cover the CDR3 end, so that end is filled in from the germline J gene. The rearrangement uses TRBV11-3 and TRBJ2-1; 10 bases line up with TRBD2. In germline, CDR1 is SGHNT, CDR2 YENEEA. J gave up 7 bases and V 6 bases, and 6 bases lay outside the gene matches. The CDR3 consists of 14 residues. The part of the CDR3 DNA that was read is TGTGCCAGCAGTACCGGACTAGCGGTGAATGAG. Translation: CASSTGLAVNE. The complete CDR3 sequence is CASSTGLAVNEQFF.

Turning to this clone: With the read ending 3 residues before the CDR3 end, the germline J gene is used to fill in that end. V usage is TRBV20-1 and J usage is TRBJ2-7, with 8 nucleotides matching TRBD2. After removal of 5 bases from V and 2 bases from J, the junction contained 5 bases not matched to a gene. The CDR3 totals 13 residues. The germline gives CDR1 DFQATT, CDR2 SNEGSKA (reference sequence). The part of the CDR3 DNA that was read is TGCAGTGCTGAGGGAGCGGGAGCCTACGAG. This gives the protein CSAEGAGAYE. The whole CDR3 sequence reads CSAEGAGAYEQYF.

A note on this clone: The read ends 3 residues shy of where the CDR3 ends; the end is completed using the germline J gene. The J gene is TRBJ2-5, the V gene TRBV11-3; D unresolved. Trimming removed 3 bases from V and 7 bases from J, with 9 bases in between. Germline CDR1 is SGHNT and CDR2 is YENEEA. There are 12 residues in the CDR3. Partial CDR3 DNA: TGTGCCAGCAGCTTCCCCGCCGGGACC. This gives the protein CASSFPAGT. The CDR3 as a whole reads CASSFPAGTQYF.

As concerns this clone: From the germline J gene comes the end of the CDR3, since the read stops 3 residues before it. The rearrangement joins TRBV30 to TRBJ1-5; 7 positions match TRBD1. V shed 0 bases, J shed 5 bases, and the junction held 10 bases outside the gene matches. The CDR3 is made up of 16 amino acids. CDR1 GTSNPN and CDR2 SVGIG come from the germline V gene (reference sequence). Partial CDR3 DNA: TGTGCCTGGAGTGTAAAACAGGGGAGCTTCTATCAGCCC. Translated: CAWSVKQGSFYQP. From start to end, the CDR3 is CAWSVKQGSFYQPQHF.

CDR3 residues: CASSRSDPYEQYF. CDR3 bases read: TGTGCCAGCAGCCGGAGCGACCCCTACGAG. The chain joins TRBV7-2 to TRBJ2-7; no clear D gene. From the germline J gene comes the end of the CDR3, since the read stops 3 residues before it. V lost 5 bases, J lost 2 bases, and 10 bases lay in between. The V gene's germline CDR1 is SGHTA and CDR2 FQGNSA. The CDR3 extends over 13 amino acids.

Worth noting for this clone: With the read ending 3 residues before the CDR3 end, the germline J gene is used to fill in that end. V is TRBV29-1 and J is TRBJ2-5; D gene ambiguous. This CDR3 comprises 12 residues. The germline V and J ends were trimmed by 8 bases and 6 bases, with 16 bases remaining between them. CDR1 and CDR2 (germline): SQVTM, ANQGSEA. The CDR3 bases that were read are TGCAGCCATTCTAGTTTGTCCCAGACC. It translates to CSHSSLSQT. The whole CDR3 protein is CSHSSLSQTQYF. The full variable domain, completed using reference TRBV29-1 and TRBJ2-5, is SAVISQKPSRDICQRGTSLTIQCQVDSQVTMMFWYRQQPGQSLTLIATANQGSEATYESGFVIDKFPISRPNLTFSTLTVSNMSPEDSSIYLCSHSSLSQTQYFGPGTRLLVL.

Of note for this clone: The read ends 3 residues before the CDR3 terminus; that terminus is restored from the germline J gene. The V gene is TRBV7-2, the J gene TRBJ2-5; TRBD1 is a possible D gene (5 bases). V lost 1 base to trimming and J lost 0 bases, with 6 bases between them. Germline V gene lookup returns CDR1 SGHTA and CDR2 FQGNSA. The CDR3 is made up of 14 amino acids. The CDR3 sequence: CASSLDRYQETQYF. The part of the CDR3 DNA that was read is TGTGCCAGCAGCTTAGACAGGTACCAAGAGACC.